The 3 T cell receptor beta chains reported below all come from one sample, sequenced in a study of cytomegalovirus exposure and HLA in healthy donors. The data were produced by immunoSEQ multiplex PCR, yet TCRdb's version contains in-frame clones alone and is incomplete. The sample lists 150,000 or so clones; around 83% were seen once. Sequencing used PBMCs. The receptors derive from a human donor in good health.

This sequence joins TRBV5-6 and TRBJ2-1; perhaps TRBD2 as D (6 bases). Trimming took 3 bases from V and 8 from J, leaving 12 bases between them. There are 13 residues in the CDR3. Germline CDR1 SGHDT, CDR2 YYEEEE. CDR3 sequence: CASSSDYRDEQFF. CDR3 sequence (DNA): TGTGCCAGCAGCTCGGACTATCGGGATGAGCAGTTCTTC.

DNA for the CDR3: TGCGCCAGCAGCCAAGGGCTAGCGGGATTGAACACCGGGGAGCTGTTTTTT. Residues: CASSQGLAGLNTGELFF. The V gene is TRBV4-1, the J gene TRBJ2-2; 9 bases are shared with TRBD2. CDR1 and CDR2 from the germline V gene are MGHRA and YSYEKL. The V gene end was trimmed by 1 base and the J gene end by 1 base; junction bases not matched to a gene: 4. CDR3 length: 17 amino acids.

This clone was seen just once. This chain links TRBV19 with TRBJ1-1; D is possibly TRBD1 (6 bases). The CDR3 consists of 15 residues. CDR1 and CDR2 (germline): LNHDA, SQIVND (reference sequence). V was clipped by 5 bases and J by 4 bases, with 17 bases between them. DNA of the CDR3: TGTGCCAGTAGTTTCCCCCCCACAGGGAGCACTGAAGCTTTCTTT. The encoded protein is CASSFPPTGSTEAFF.